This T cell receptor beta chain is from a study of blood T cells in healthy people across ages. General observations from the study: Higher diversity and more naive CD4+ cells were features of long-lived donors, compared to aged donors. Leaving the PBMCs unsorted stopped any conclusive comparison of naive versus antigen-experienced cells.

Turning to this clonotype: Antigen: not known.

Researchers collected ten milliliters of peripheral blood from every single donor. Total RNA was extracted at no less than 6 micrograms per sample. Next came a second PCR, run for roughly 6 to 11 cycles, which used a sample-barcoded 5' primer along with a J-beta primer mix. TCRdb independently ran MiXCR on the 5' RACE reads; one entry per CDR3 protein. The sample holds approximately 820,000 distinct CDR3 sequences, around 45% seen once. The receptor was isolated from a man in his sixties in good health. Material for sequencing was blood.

The CDR3 here is CASRPQGANTGELFF. The CDR3 region has the DNA TGTGCCAGCAGACCACAGGGGGCGAACACCGGGGAGCTGTTTTTT. The V call is TRBV6-2 or TRBV6-3, the J call TRBJ2-2, with 8 bases lining up with TRBD1. Germline values: CDR1 MNHEY, CDR2 SVGEGT. V was pared by 6 bases and J by 0 bases, with 3 bases of the junction left unmatched. The CDR3 is made up of 15 amino acids.